This T cell receptor beta chain came from a study of long-term antiretroviral therapy in people with HIV. The assay used was immunoSEQ (version v3.0), run at survey level. Profiling relied on immunoSEQ multiplex PCR, and the TCRdb table lists in-frame clones only, not all of them. The sample carries some 35,000 clones, approximately 80% recorded once. V lost 0 bases to trimming and J lost 1 base, with 7 bases between them. The CDR3 is 14 residues long. The germline V gene encodes CDR1 SGHTS and CDR2 YDEGEE. This receptor was obtained from a man younger than 35 with HIV. The sample consisted of unsorted PBMCs, taken 0.6 years after starting antiretroviral therapy. The V call is TRBV5-8, the J call TRBJ1-1; D is ambiguous. This chain's CDR3 is CASSLGTENTEAFF. The CDR3 nucleotides read TGTGCCAGCAGCTTGGGGACTGAGAACACTGAAGCTTTCTTT.